Following are 28 T cell receptor beta chains from one sample sequenced in a study of blood T cells in healthy people across ages. Primed by a sample-barcoded 5' primer and a J-beta primer mix, a second PCR proceeded for about 7 to 11 cycles. TCRdb re-analysed the 5' RACE reads in MiXCR, keeping a single row per CDR3 protein. The sample records 730,000 or so distinct CDR3 sequences, 43% being singletons. Sequenced input: blood. The receptors stem from a woman aged 55-75 years in good health.

This clonotype was detected many times. The chain uses TRBV18 and TRBJ1-5, with 7 bases lining up with TRBD1. CDR1 is KGHSH, CDR2 LQKENI, per germline. The length of the CDR3 is 14 residues. V lost 6 bases, J lost 3 bases, and 5 bases stayed unmatched. The CDR3 sequence: CASSSGTVNQPQHF. DNA for the CDR3: TGTGCCAGCTCGAGCGGGACAGTCAATCAGCCCCAGCATTTT.

This clonotype was seen a few times. This chain links TRBV3-1 with TRBJ1-2; TRBD1 is a possible D gene (5 bases). CDR1 is LGHDT and CDR2 is YNNKEL in the germline V gene (reference sequence). CDR3 length: 14 residues. The V and J ends lost 4 bases and 2 bases respectively, with 11 bases between them. This CDR3 reads CASSPGPANYGYTF. As DNA, the CDR3 is TGTGCCAGCAGCCCGGGGCCGGCAAACTATGGCTACACCTTC.

The chain combines TRBV6-5 with TRBJ2-1; 7 bases match TRBD1. CDR1 and CDR2 (germline): MNHEY, SVGAGI. This CDR3 comprises 13 residues. The V segment lost 7 bases and the J segment 4 bases; nucleotides outside the gene matches: 4. The CDR3 sequence: CASTDRVYNEQFF. Here the CDR3 DNA reads TGTGCCAGCACCGACAGGGTATACAATGAGCAGTTCTTC.

In nucleotides, the CDR3 is TGTGCCAGCAGTTCAGACTCAGGGCGTATTAATGAAAAACTGTTTTTT. Amino acids: CASSSDSGRINEKLFF. V gene TRBV27 combines with J gene TRBJ1-4, with D tentatively TRBD1 (5 bases). The germline V and J ends were trimmed by 4 bases and 4 bases, with 16 bases remaining between them. CDR3 length equals 16 residues. CDR1 MNHEY and CDR2 SMNVEV come from the germline V gene (reference sequence).

This chain joins TRBV10-3 and TRBJ1-1; D may be TRBD1 (5 bases). This CDR3 contains 13 residues. Germline V gene data show CDR1 as ENHRY and CDR2 as SYGVKD. Trimming left V 11 bases short and J 0 bases short, with 13 bases between. The CDR3, as DNA: TGTGCCGGTTCGGGGGTCTTGAACACTGAAGCTTTCTTT. Protein product: CAGSGVLNTEAFF.

This chain links TRBV24-1 with TRBJ2-5; TRBD2 matches at 9 bases. Trimming cost V 4 bases and J 5 bases; bases outside gene matches: 7. There are 15 residues in the CDR3. The germline V gene has CDR1 KGHDR and CDR2 SFDVKD. Here the CDR3 reads CATSENSGGRETQYF. As DNA, the CDR3 is TGTGCCACCAGTGAAAATAGCGGGGGACGGGAGACCCAGTACTTC.

In this sample, this clonotype turned up many times. The DNA of the CDR3 is TGCAGCATCCCCAGGACTAGGGTGGTGGGGGAAGAGACCCAGTACTTC. Amino acid sequence: CSIPRTRVVGEETQYF. The J gene is TRBJ2-5, the V gene TRBV29-1, with 7 nucleotides matching TRBD2. CDR1 SQVTM and CDR2 ANQGSEA come from the germline V gene. The V segment lost 8 bases and the J segment 3 bases; nucleotides outside the gene matches: 18. The CDR3 covers 16 residues.

This clonotype has just a few counts. The chain links TRBV18 to TRBJ2-5; D unclear. Germline V gene lookup returns CDR1 KGHSH and CDR2 LQKENI. CDR3 size: 14 residues. Between the trimmed V and J ends, which lost 1 base and 0 bases, there was a span of 6 bases. CDR3 in amino acids: CASSPRNNQETQYF. For the CDR3, the DNA is TGTGCCAGCTCACCACGGAATAACCAAGAGACCCAGTACTTC.

This clonotype was seen more than once but under ten times. CDR3 coding DNA: TGTGCCAGCTCACCAAACGCCTCGGGCGAGCAGTACTTC. This codes for CASSPNASGEQYF. V usage is TRBV18 and J usage is TRBJ2-7; D unclear. From germline, CDR1 is KGHSH and CDR2 LQKENI. The CDR3 runs to 13 residues. With 2 bases removed from V and 6 bases from J, the gap between germline ends came to 11 bases. Full variable domain (rest looked up from reference TRBV18 and TRBJ2-7): NAGVMQNPRHLVRRRGQEARLRCSPMKGHSHVYWYRQLPEEGLKFMVYLQKENIIDESGMPKERFSAEFPKEGPSILRIQQVVRGDSAAYFCASSPNASGEQYFGPGTRLTVT.

The V call is TRBV29-1, the J call TRBJ1-4; tentative D call: TRBD1 (5 bases). The CDR3 consists of 13 residues. The V and J ends lost 4 bases and 5 bases respectively, with 11 bases between them. Germline lookup yields CDR1 SQVTM and CDR2 ANQGSEA. CDR3 loop: CSVAGRVNEKLFF. The CDR3 bases are TGCAGCGTTGCGGGCAGGGTAAATGAAAAACTGTTTTTT.

The chain links TRBV10-1 to TRBJ2-7; possible D gene TRBD2, 6 bases. The J call is in doubt because the DNA end fits TRBJ2-5 better. The germline V gene encodes CDR1 WNHNN and CDR2 SYGVQD (reference sequence). CDR3 length: 15 amino acids. CDR3 in amino acids: CACSESGGEKETQYF. CDR3 in DNA: TGCGCTTGCAGTGAGTCCGGGGGTGAGAAGGAGACCCAGTACTTC.

V and J are TRBV7-2 and TRBJ1-1; D unresolved. Trimming stripped 10 bases from V and 0 bases from J, with 12 bases between. The CDR3 is 13 amino acids. The germline V gene encodes CDR1 SGHTA and CDR2 FQGNSA. This CDR3 is CATKVRMNTEAFF. The DNA for the CDR3 is TGTGCCACCAAGGTCCGGATGAACACTGAAGCTTTCTTT.

The table lists this clonotype with a few counts. The chain employs TRBV4-1 and TRBJ1-2, with a tentative D call TRBD1 (5 bases). Per the germline V gene, CDR1 is MGHRA and CDR2 is YSYEKL. V was shortened by 8 bases and J by 3 bases, with 28 bases between the two germline ends. The CDR3 consists of 18 residues. CDR3 coding DNA: TGCGCCAGCGCGGAACGAATCCCGGAGCAGGGAGGCGACTATGGCTACACCTTC. The encoded protein is CASAERIPEQGGDYGYTF.

Ten or more counts support this clonotype. The CDR3 sequence is CASSQRIGTLVGEQYF. DNA of the CDR3: TGTGCCAGCAGCCAACGGATCGGGACACTGGTTGGGGAGCAGTACTTC. The rearrangement links TRBV4-2 to TRBJ2-7, with a weak D call TRBD1 (6 bases). Germline V gene sequence: CDR1 LGHNA, CDR2 YNFKEQ. With 2 bases removed from V and 7 bases from J, the gap between germline ends came to 21 bases. The CDR3 has 16 amino acids.

This chain links TRBV4-3 with TRBJ2-1, with unresolved D. The better agreement between TRBJ2-7 and the DNA end casts doubt on the J call. The germline V gene encodes CDR1 LGHNA and CDR2 YSLEER. The CDR3 sequence is 18 residues long. The CDR3 region is CASSQDLWTVSSYNEQYF. Written as DNA, the CDR3 is TGCGCCAGCAGCCAAGATCTGTGGACGGTGAGCTCCTACAATGAGCAGTACTTC.

This chain joins TRBV29-1 and TRBJ2-7; 7 bases are shared with TRBD1. Germline CDR1 is SQVTM and CDR2 is ANQGSEA. The CDR3 runs to 13 residues. The J segment lost 2 bases and the V segment lost 8 bases, leaving 9 bases of the junction unmatched. CDR3 nucleotides: TGCAGCCCCAAGGACAGGCCTCCCTACGAGCAGTACTTC. Amino acids: CSPKDRPPYEQYF.

This clonotype turned up a few times. The V call is TRBV12-3 or TRBV12-4, the J call TRBJ1-1, with TRBD1 matching 9 bases. Losses at the gene ends were 0 bases for V and 3 bases for J; bases not matched to a gene: 2. The CDR3 has 15 residues. The CDR3 coding sequence is TGTGCCAGCAGTTTAGCGGGGGACAGGGACACTGAAGCTTTCTTT. Translated: CASSLAGDRDTEAFF.

As concerns this clonotype: Mismatch with germline at one junction end may stem from a read error. V is TRBV5-5 and J is TRBJ1-2; possibly TRBD1 for D (5 bases). The CDR3 extends over 13 amino acids. Germline CDR1 and CDR2: SGHKS and YYEKEE (reference sequence). In DNA form, the CDR3 reads TGCGCCAGCACCCTGGGGGGATCCTATGGCTACACCTTC. It encodes CASTLGGSYGYTF. The full variable domain, in which reference TRBV5-5 and TRBJ1-2 provide the parts outside the CDR3, is DAGVTQSPTHLIKTRGQQVTLRCSPISGHKSVSWYQQVLGQGPQFIFQYYEKEERGRGNFPDRFSARQFPNYSSELNVNALLLGDSALYLCASTLGGSYGYTFGSGTRLTVV.

This rearrangement joins TRBV7-9 to TRBJ2-1; possibly TRBD2 for D (6 bases). Per the germline V gene, CDR1 is SEHNR and CDR2 is FQNEAQ (reference sequence). The germline V and J ends were trimmed by 1 base and 12 bases, with 19 bases remaining between them. The CDR3 totals 15 residues. CDR3 bases: TGTGCCAGCAGCTTAGATTCCGGGGGTAACGATGGGCAGTTCTTC. Translating gives CASSLDSGGNDGQFF. The whole variable domain, filled in from reference TRBV7-9 and TRBJ2-1, reads DTGVSQNPRHKITKRGQNVTFRCDPISEHNRLYWYRQTLGQGPEFLTYFQNEAQLEKSRLLSDRFSAERPKGSFSTLEIQRTEQGDSAMYLCASSLDSGGNDGQFFGPGTRLTVL.

This clonotype was seen only a few times. This chain uses TRBV2 with TRBJ2-4; 12 nucleotides line up with TRBD1. The CDR3 has 15 amino acids. The germline V gene encodes CDR1 SNHLY and CDR2 FYNNEI. V lost 7 bases to trimming and J lost 8 bases; unmatched junction nucleotides: 9. Here the CDR3 reads CASTLGTGGMHIQYF. In nucleotides, the CDR3 is TGTGCCAGCACCCTGGGGACAGGGGGCATGCACATTCAGTACTTC.

This chain joins TRBV20-1 and TRBJ2-1; 11 bases align to TRBD2. Germline CDR1 and CDR2: DFQATT and SNEGSKA (reference sequence). The CDR3 contains 16 residues. J was trimmed by 6 bases and V by 5 bases; bases with no gene match: 12. CDR3 residues: CSARGIAGGLGNEQFF. The CDR3 DNA reads TGCAGTGCTCGGGGAATAGCGGGAGGGCTGGGCAATGAGCAGTTCTTC.

A few counts support this clonotype. The chain carries TRBV6-5 and TRBJ2-7; no clear D. V lost 4 bases to trimming and J lost 0 bases, with 7 bases between them. The CDR3 extends over 13 amino acids. The germline V gene has CDR1 MNHEY and CDR2 SVGAGI. CDR3 region: CASSSGPSYEQYF. CDR3 in DNA: TGTGCCAGCAGTTCGGGCCCCTCCTACGAGCAGTACTTC.

The chain recombines TRBV28 with TRBJ2-3; 12 nucleotides align to TRBD1. Germline V lookup: CDR1 MDHEN, CDR2 SYDVKM. V lost 10 bases and J lost 4; bases outside the gene matches: 3. The CDR3 loop spans 13 amino acids. The DNA for the CDR3 is TGTGCCACCGGGACAGGGGGCGCAGATACGCAGTATTTT. Protein product: CATGTGGADTQYF.

This chain links TRBV12-3 or TRBV12-4 with TRBJ2-7; tentatively, D is TRBD1 or TRBD2 (5 bases each). The CDR3 has 12 amino acids. With 7 bases removed from V and 7 bases from J, the gap between germline ends came to 14 bases. CDR3 sequence: CASTLGGSEQYF. In DNA form, the CDR3 reads TGTGCCAGCACCCTTGGGGGTAGTGAGCAGTACTTC.

V is TRBV29-1 and J is TRBJ2-7; D is possibly TRBD1 or TRBD2 (6 bases each). The ends were cut back, 7 bases at V and 0 bases at J, with 10 bases in the middle. This CDR3 has 12 amino acids. Germline V gene lookup returns CDR1 SQVTM and CDR2 ANQGSEA. The CDR3 DNA sequence: TGCAGCGGCTGGGGGGCCTCCTACGAGCAGTACTTC. Translated, it gives CSGWGASYEQYF.

In its sample, this clonotype was seen a few times. This rearrangement joins TRBV6-2 or TRBV6-3 to TRBJ2-1; 10 nucleotides agree with TRBD2. Trimming took 5 bases from V and 7 from J; bases not matched to a gene: 11. The CDR3 has 16 amino acids. The germline V gene encodes CDR1 MNHEY and CDR2 SVGEGT. The CDR3 protein is CASSAYLAGVGNEQFF. The CDR3 DNA sequence: TGTGCCAGCAGTGCCTACCTAGCGGGAGTGGGTAATGAGCAGTTCTTC.

This clonotype was seen many times. This sequence joins TRBV27 and TRBJ2-7, with 8 nucleotides matching TRBD1. V shed 8 bases and J 4 bases; nucleotides not matched to a gene: 10. This CDR3 region has 14 residues. CDR1 is MNHEY, CDR2 SMNVEV, per germline (reference sequence). The CDR3 here is CASHSRDRSYEQYF. CDR3 bases: TGTGCCAGCCATTCCCGGGACAGGAGTTACGAGCAGTACTTC.

The V call is TRBV29-1, the J call TRBJ2-1, with TRBD2 matching over 7 bases. Germline loops: CDR1 SQVTM, CDR2 ANQGSEA. The J segment lost 1 base and the V segment lost 7 bases, leaving 7 bases of the junction unmatched. This CDR3 comprises 14 residues. In nucleotides, the CDR3 is TGCAGCGCGGTCGGCGGGAGTTCCTACAATGAGCAGTTCTTC. Amino acids: CSAVGGSSYNEQFF.